This entry describes one TCR beta chain. The data are from a study of control samples from healthy donors and cancer patients. Sequenced by immunoSEQ multiplex PCR; TCRdb stores in-frame clones only, minus some. The data hold about 130,000 clones, with around 94% observed a single time. The germline V gene has CDR1 KGHSH and CDR2 LQKENI. The V and J ends lost 2 bases and 8 bases, in that order; junction bases with no gene match: 4. The CDR3 length is 15 residues. This TCR derives from a man aged 60-69 years with colorectal cancer. The sequencing sample was made of PBMCs. The rearrangement uses TRBV18 and TRBJ2-1, with TRBD2 matching over 12 bases. This chain's CDR3 is CASSPRPSGGDEQFF. The CDR3 coding sequence is TGTGCCAGCTCACCAAGGCCTAGCGGGGGGGATGAGCAGTTCTTC.